Detailed here is one T cell receptor beta chain. This clone was counted a few times. Its antigen has not been determined. It has no much larger one-base neighbor in the sample; base qualities were not kept. Explained via the paper, the time point label denotes: roughly 26 weeks on oral tofacitinib. This specimen's treatment or condition label, interpreted: oral pan-JAK inhibitor, 5-10 mg twice daily. From alopecia areata patients, peripheral blood was collected along with lesional scalp punch biopsies. PBMCs were separated by density centrifugation and stained for CD3, CD4 and CD8, after which CD4+ and CD8+ T cells were sorted on a FACSAria. The sample belongs to a study of CD8+ T cells in alopecia areata (dated by TCRdb to the late 2010s). For context, the study as a whole: Treated patients were enrolled in an open-label pilot trial of oral tofacitinib, 5 to 10 mg twice daily, for moderate-to-severe alopecia areata. Tofacitinib was administered for 6 to 18 months, and 6 months of follow-up off drug were then conducted to assess delayed response and recurrence. Scalp clonality was compared among normal scalp (n=4), patchy alopecia areata scalp (n=8), and alopecia totalis/universalis scalp (n=8). High-throughput TCRbeta sequencing was used to examine T cell clonal expansion in alopecia areata in both the C3H/HeJ mouse model and human patients. On the human side, TCRbeta sequencing was run on scalp tissue and on sorted CD4+ and CD8+ peripheral blood T cells from healthy controls and from alopecia areata patients with either patchy or totalis/universalis disease. Disease severity in treated patients was measured with the SALT score, which quantifies the percentage of affected scalp surface area. TCRbeta CDR3 regions were amplified by immunoSEQ multiplex PCR using 35 Vbeta forward and 13 Jbeta reverse primers. Patients on tofacitinib were biopsied at baseline and after 4 and 24 weeks of treatment, and several of the patients also had a later scalp biopsy. RNA was obtained with the PAXgene miRNA kit for fixed scalp, the miRNeasy kit for PBMCs, and the RNeasy kit for mouse skin.

What the authors observed across the whole study: Because the treated cohort was small and included a single nonresponder, larger studies are needed to assess links between baseline CD8+ expansion and response. Higher clonality and more expanded CD8+ clones were observed in lesional scalp than in normal scalp, particularly in alopecia totalis/universalis, a finding suggestive of antigenic drive. TCR sequences shared between patients were less clear than in mice, possibly partly because of HLA diversity in the patient population. Unlike mouse skin, which is dominated by gammadelta T cells, normal human skin has resident alphabeta T cells that are also sequenced, and this complicates analysis of the scalp TCR repertoire. Scalp clonality and the number of expanded CD8+ clones among the top 100 scalp clones were significantly decreased by tofacitinib. Many expanded lesional clones persisted in scalp and blood during tofacitinib treatment, which may partly explain relapse after stopping treatment.

Library construction relied on the immunoSEQ multiplex PCR assay. RNA was extracted from all samples and reverse transcribed into cDNA, which served as template for TCR sequencing. SuperScript III was used to make first-strand cDNA, primed with a 2:1 mix of oligo-dT and random hexamers. A synthetic immune receptor repertoire was used to assess amplification bias, and residual bias was removed computationally. In the authors' own workflow: Raw reads were preprocessed for error removal, and CDR3 was defined according to IMGT conventions as running from the conserved cysteine to phenylalanine. Clonality was computed by normalizing Shannon entropy by log2 of the number of productive unique TCRs and subtracting the result from 1. Scalp TCRbeta sequences were cross-referenced with sorted blood CD4 and CD8 repertoires so that the CD4 or CD8 identity of scalp clones could be inferred. Held by TCRdb, this immuneACCESS table contains in-frame sequences only and omits some clones. Under half of the omission traces to an unresolved V gene where checked; the cause of the rest is unknown. V, J and clone size derive from that table, while D and trimming were established from the DNA sequence. The sample contains under 150,000 clones, 56% of them found a single time. Approximately 3.1% of the sample rests with the top ten.

CDR1 and CDR2 are drawn from the germline V gene (reference sequence): SEHNR, FQNEAQ. Including cysteine and phenylalanine, the CDR3 has 17 amino acids. Only the CDR3 region is kept as DNA, spanning 51 bases read in frame from base 1. From V the trimming removes 4 bases and from J it removes 5 bases, while the gene matches leave 11 bases of the junction unaccounted for. This chain is built from TRBV7-9 and TRBJ1-6; the central 7 bases match TRBD1. The clonotype originates from a human donor with alopecia areata. Sequencing used CD4+ T cells sorted from blood, obtained at week 24, from a patient treated with tofacitinib. Here the CDR3 is given as CASSSRDSNLHNSPLHF. In nucleotides, the sequence is TGTGCCAGCAGCTCAAGGGACAGCAATCTCCATAATTCACCCCTCCACTTT.